This entry lists 5 T cell receptor beta chains sequenced from one sample in a study of response to subunit inactivated influenza vaccine. TCRdb re-derived calls from the RT-PCR reads in MiXCR, one entry per CDR3 protein. The table shows fewer than 700,000 distinct CDR3 sequences, with about an eighth occurring only once. The sample here was PBMCs from blood, taken 45 days after vaccination. These receptors originate from a man over 45 who received an inactivated influenza vaccine.

This clonotype was seen many times. The rearrangement links TRBV11-2 to TRBJ1-1; no definite D call. The CDR3 is made up of 14 amino acids. Trimming shortened V by 1 base and J by 1 base, and 7 bases separated the two germline ends. Germline V CDR1 and CDR2: SGHAT, FQNNGV. The CDR3 loop is CASSLGTPNTEAFF. The CDR3 DNA follows: TGTGCCAGCAGCTTAGGGACCCCGAACACTGAAGCTTTCTTT. The variable domain in full, completed from reference TRBV11-2 and TRBJ1-1, reads EAGVAQSPRYKIIEKRQSVAFWCNPISGHATLYWYQQILGQGPKLLIQFQNNGVVDDSQLPKDRFSAERLKGVDSTLKIQPAKLEDSAVYLCASSLGTPNTEAFFGQGTRLTVV.

The rearrangement links TRBV6-2 or TRBV6-3 to TRBJ1-1; possibly TRBD1 for D (5 bases). The V end lost 2 bases, the J end lost 7 bases, and 14 bases lay between the germline ends. The CDR3 extends over 14 amino acids. From germline, CDR1 is MNHEY and CDR2 SVGEGT. In DNA form, the CDR3 reads TGTGCCAGCAGTTACGGGGGACCATTTTTTGAAGCTTTCTTT. Translating gives CASSYGGPFFEAFF.

The V gene is TRBV11-1, the J gene TRBJ2-1; D possibly uses TRBD1 or TRBD2 (6 bases each). V lost 10 bases and J lost 3, with 16 bases in between. The CDR3 is 14 amino acids. Germline assignment: CDR1 SGHAT and CDR2 FQDESV (reference sequence). CDR3 sequence: CATRDRGDYNEQFF. CDR3 coding DNA: TGTGCCACCAGGGATAGGGGGGACTACAATGAGCAGTTCTTC.

A few counts support this clonotype. The rearrangement links TRBV20-1 to TRBJ2-7; TRBD1 is a possible D gene (6 bases). V lost 6 bases, J lost 1 base, and 16 bases lay in between. Germline lookup yields CDR1 DFQATT and CDR2 SNEGSKA (reference sequence). The CDR3 spans 14 residues. The CDR3 spells CSATKDSLSYEQYF. The CDR3 DNA sequence: TGCAGTGCGACGAAGGACAGTCTATCCTACGAGCAGTACTTC.

In this sample, this clonotype turned up many times. The rearrangement links TRBV29-1 to TRBJ2-6; D is undetermined. The germline CDR1 and CDR2 sequences are SQVTM and ANQGSEA. The CDR3 loop spans 12 amino acids. With 5 bases removed from V and 1 base from J, the gap between germline ends came to 3 bases. The CDR3 nucleotides read TGCAGCGTTTCTTCTGGGGCCAACGTCCTGACTTTC. This codes for CSVSSGANVLTF.